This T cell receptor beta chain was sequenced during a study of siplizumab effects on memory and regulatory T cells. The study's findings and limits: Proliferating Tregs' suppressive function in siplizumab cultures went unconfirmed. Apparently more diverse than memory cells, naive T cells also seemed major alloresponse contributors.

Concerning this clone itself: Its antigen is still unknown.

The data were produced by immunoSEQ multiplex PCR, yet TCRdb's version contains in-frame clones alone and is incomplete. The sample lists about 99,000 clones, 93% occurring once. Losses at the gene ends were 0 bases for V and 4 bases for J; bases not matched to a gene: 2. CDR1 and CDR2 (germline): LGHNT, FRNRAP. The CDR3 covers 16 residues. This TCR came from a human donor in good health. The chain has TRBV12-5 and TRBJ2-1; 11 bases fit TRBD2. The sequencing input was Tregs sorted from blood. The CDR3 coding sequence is TGTGCTAGTGGTTTGGTACGACTAGCGGGGTACAATGAGCAGTTCTTC. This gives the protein CASGLVRLAGYNEQFF.